Below, one TCR beta chain is given with its context. Its specificity is unknown. The sample belongs to a study of early T cells in non-severe SARS-CoV-2 infection. Study-wide context: Unsorted whole blood bulk RNA was sequenced, with unpaired chains.

TCRdb re-derived calls from the 5' RACE reads in MiXCR, one entry per CDR3 protein. The sample has about 70,000 distinct CDR3 sequences, roughly 4.7% seen once; the top ten hold 6.5% to 8%. The CDR3 sequence is 15 residues long. Germline CDR1 reads MGHRA; CDR2 reads YSYEKL. Trimming removed 0 bases at V and 8 bases at J, with 11 bases between. Whole-study findings and limits: Comparison of clonotypes with VDJdb favored anti-spike CD8 responses while missing private and CD4 specificities.

J is TRBJ1-6 and V is TRBV4-1; D is unclear. The source material was whole blood, sampled at baseline. This sequence was found in an adult who was a healthcare worker with PCR-confirmed SARS-CoV-2 infection or an uninfected control (not recorded which). The CDR3: CASSQDVTSDSPLHF. CDR3 DNA sequence: TGCGCCAGCAGCCAAGATGTGACGAGCGATTCACCCCTCCACTTT.